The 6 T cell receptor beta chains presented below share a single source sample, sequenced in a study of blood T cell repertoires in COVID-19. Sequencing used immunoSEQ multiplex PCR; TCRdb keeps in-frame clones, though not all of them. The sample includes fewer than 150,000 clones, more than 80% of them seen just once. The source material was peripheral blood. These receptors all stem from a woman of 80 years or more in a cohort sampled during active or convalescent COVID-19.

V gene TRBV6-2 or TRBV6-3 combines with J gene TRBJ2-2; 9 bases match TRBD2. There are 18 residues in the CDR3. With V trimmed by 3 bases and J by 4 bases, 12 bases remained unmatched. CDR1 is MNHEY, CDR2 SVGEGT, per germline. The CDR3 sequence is CASSYGRGGALRTGELFF. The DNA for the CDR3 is TGTGCCAGCAGTTATGGTCGCGGGGGGGCCCTTCGCACCGGGGAGCTGTTTTTT.

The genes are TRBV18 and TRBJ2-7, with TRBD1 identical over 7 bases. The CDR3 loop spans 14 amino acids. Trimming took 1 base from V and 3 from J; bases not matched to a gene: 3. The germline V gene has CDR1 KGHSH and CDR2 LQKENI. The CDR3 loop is CASSPQGAGYEQYV. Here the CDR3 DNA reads TGTGCCAGCTCACCACAGGGGGCCGGCTACGAGCAGTACGTC.

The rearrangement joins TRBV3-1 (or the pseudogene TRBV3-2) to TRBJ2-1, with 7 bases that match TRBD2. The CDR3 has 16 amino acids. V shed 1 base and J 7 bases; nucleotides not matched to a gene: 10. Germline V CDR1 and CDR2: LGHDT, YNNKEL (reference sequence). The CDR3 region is CASSQGVGGEGNEQFF. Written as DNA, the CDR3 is TGTGCCAGCAGCCAAGGGGTTGGCGGGGAGGGTAATGAGCAGTTCTTC.

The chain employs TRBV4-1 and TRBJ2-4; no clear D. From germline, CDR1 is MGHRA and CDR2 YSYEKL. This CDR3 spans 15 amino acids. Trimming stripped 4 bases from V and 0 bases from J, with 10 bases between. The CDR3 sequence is CASSRVTEAKNIQYF. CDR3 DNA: TGCGCCAGCAGCCGGGTTACAGAAGCCAAAAACATTCAGTACTTC.

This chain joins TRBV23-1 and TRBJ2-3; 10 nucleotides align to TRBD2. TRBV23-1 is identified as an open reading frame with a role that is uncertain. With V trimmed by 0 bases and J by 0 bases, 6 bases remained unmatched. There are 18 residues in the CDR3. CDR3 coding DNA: TGCGCCAGCAGTCAATCCGAGCGGGGGGGCCCTAGCACAGATACGCAGTATTTT. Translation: CASSQSERGGPSTDTQYF.

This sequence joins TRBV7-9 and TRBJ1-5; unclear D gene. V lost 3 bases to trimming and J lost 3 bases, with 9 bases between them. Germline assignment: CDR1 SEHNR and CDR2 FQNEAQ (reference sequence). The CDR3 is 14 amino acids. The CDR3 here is CASSFYGDNQPQHF. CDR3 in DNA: TGTGCCAGCAGCTTTTACGGAGACAATCAGCCCCAGCATTTT.